The sequence of this T cell receptor beta chain was determined in a study of T cell responses to AZD1222 COVID-19 vaccine. This clone has only one observation. Its antigen is unidentified. V lost 0 bases and J lost 1, with 9 bases in between. This CDR3 comprises 15 residues. The germline V gene encodes CDR1 SGHRS and CDR2 YFSETQ. Broader study findings: The donor cohort was predominantly white British with a female majority, and clonal diversity may have been underestimated. Researchers report vaccine-associated CD4 TCRs spanning spike, with dominance at 160-218 and 743-854.

Sequenced by immunoSEQ multiplex PCR; TCRdb stores in-frame clones only, minus some. The table has 98,000 or so clones, about nine tenths seen once. The source of this sequence is an adult who received the AZD1222 COVID-19 vaccine. The sequences come from peripheral blood, collected 28 days after the second AZD1222 dose. The chain links TRBV5-1 to TRBJ2-3; D is uncertain. CDR3 bases: TGCGCCAGCAGCTTGGTAGGTAGCCGCACAGATACGCAGTATTTT. It yields the protein CASSLVGSRTDTQYF.